These 9 T cell receptor beta chains share one sample of origin, sequenced in a study of shared clonotypes between healthy human individuals. The data were produced by immunoSEQ multiplex PCR, yet TCRdb's version contains in-frame clones alone and is incomplete. The profile shows about 340,000 clones, roughly 80% of them singletons. Sequencing was done on a sample of memory CD4+ T cells sorted from blood. Subset meaning: CD45RA-negative fraction. The source is a man aged 30 to 45 in good health.

V is TRBV7-8 and J is TRBJ2-5; the D is unclear. The CDR3 totals 14 residues. The germline V gene has CDR1 SGHVS and CDR2 FQNEAQ. Trimming pared 5 bases from V and 1 base from J, leaving 11 bases between. This chain's CDR3 is CASSPRRSQETQYF. DNA for the CDR3: TGTGCCAGCAGCCCCCGGAGATCCCAAGAGACCCAGTACTTC.

V usage is TRBV9 and J usage is TRBJ2-1, with TRBD2 as a possible D gene (6 bases). Trimming shortened V by 2 bases and J by 6 bases, and 9 bases separated the two germline ends. CDR3 length: 13 residues. Germline CDR1 and CDR2: SGDLS and YYNGEE. The CDR3 DNA reads TGTGCCAGCAGCGTGAGACTAGTCAATGAGCAGTTCTTC. It codes for CASSVRLVNEQFF.

This clone has more than one count but fewer than ten. The rearrangement joins TRBV25-1 to TRBJ2-1; D is perhaps TRBD2 (6 bases). Trimming removed 7 bases at V and 7 bases at J, with 14 bases between. This CDR3 has 13 amino acids. Germline CDR1 MGHDK, CDR2 SYGVNS. Here the CDR3 reads CASTGRGRNEQFF. In DNA, the CDR3 is TGTGCCAGCACCGGCCGGGGGAGGAATGAGCAGTTCTTC.

J is TRBJ2-2 and V is TRBV7-2, with a possible D match to TRBD2 (5 bases). CDR1 and CDR2 from the germline V gene are SGHTA and FQGNSA. V dropped 5 bases and J dropped 4 bases, with 17 bases sitting between them. CDR3 length: 16 amino acids. CDR3 bases: TGTGCCAGCAGCACCCCAACGGGGATAATCACCGGGGAGCTGTTTTTT. It specifies CASSTPTGIITGELFF.

This clone was picked up many times. The rearrangement joins TRBV7-2 to TRBJ2-1, with no clear D. This CDR3 comprises 13 residues. The germline V gene has CDR1 SGHTA and CDR2 FQGNSA. V lost 5 bases to trimming and J lost 8 bases, with 13 bases between them. The CDR3 region is CASSPRRGHEQFF. For the CDR3, the DNA is TGTGCCAGCAGCCCTAGACGTGGACATGAGCAGTTCTTC.

The rearrangement uses TRBV5-4 and TRBJ2-5; 8 nucleotides align to TRBD2. The J segment lost 2 bases and the V segment lost 4 bases, leaving 7 bases of the junction unmatched. Germline V gene sequence: CDR1 SGHNT, CDR2 YYREEE (reference sequence). This CDR3 is built from 15 residues. The CDR3 DNA sequence: TGTGCCAGCAGCACGAATAGCGGGGTTCAAGAGACCCAGTACTTC. Protein: CASSTNSGVQETQYF.

The V gene is TRBV19, the J gene TRBJ2-5, with 8 bases lining up with TRBD1. This CDR3 contains 16 residues. Germline CDR1 is LNHDA and CDR2 is SQIVND (reference sequence). The V segment lost 7 bases and the J segment 2 bases; nucleotides outside the gene matches: 12. CDR3 sequence reads: CASTTSRDRFQETQYF. In DNA form, the CDR3 reads TGTGCCAGTACCACCTCCCGGGACAGGTTTCAAGAGACCCAGTACTTC.

This clone was detected only once. The chain couples TRBV2 to TRBJ1-3; a weak D match, TRBD1 (6 bases). Trimming took 5 bases from V and 2 from J, leaving 10 bases between them. The CDR3 extends over 14 amino acids. Per the germline V gene, CDR1 is SNHLY and CDR2 is FYNNEI. CDR3 coding DNA: TGTGCCAGCAGTTACCAGGGGACTGGAAACACCATATATTTT. Amino acids: CASSYQGTGNTIYF. Together with reference TRBV2 and TRBJ1-3, the CDR3 gives the full variable domain: EPEVTQTPSHQVTQMGQEVILRCVPISNHLYFYWYRQILGQKVEFLVSFYNNEISEKSEIFDDQFSVERPDGSNFTLKIRSTKLEDSAMYFCASSYQGTGNTIYFGEGSWLTVV.

V usage is TRBV27 and J usage is TRBJ2-7, with 7 bases matching TRBD2. The germline V gene encodes CDR1 MNHEY and CDR2 SMNVEV (reference sequence). CDR3 length: 15 residues. The J segment lost 6 bases and the V segment lost 1 base, leaving 9 bases of the junction unmatched. The CDR3 coding sequence is TGTGCCAGCAGTTTATTGATGGGAGGGCCCTCCGAGCAGTACTTC. It translates to CASSLLMGGPSEQYF.